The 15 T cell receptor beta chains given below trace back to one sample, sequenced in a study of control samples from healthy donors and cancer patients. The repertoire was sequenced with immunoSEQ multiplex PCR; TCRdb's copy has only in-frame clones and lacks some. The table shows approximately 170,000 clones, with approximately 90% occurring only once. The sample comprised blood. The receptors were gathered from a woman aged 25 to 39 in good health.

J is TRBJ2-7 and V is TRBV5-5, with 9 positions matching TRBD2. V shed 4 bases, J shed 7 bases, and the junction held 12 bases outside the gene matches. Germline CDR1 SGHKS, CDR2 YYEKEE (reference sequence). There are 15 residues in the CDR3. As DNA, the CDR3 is TGTGCCAGCAGCCCCCGGACTAGCGAGCCACCTGAGCAGTACTTC. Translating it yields CASSPRTSEPPEQYF. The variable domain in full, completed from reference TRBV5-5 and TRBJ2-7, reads DAGVTQSPTHLIKTRGQQVTLRCSPISGHKSVSWYQQVLGQGPQFIFQYYEKEERGRGNFPDRFSARQFPNYSSELNVNALLLGDSALYLCASSPRTSEPPEQYFGPGTRLTVT.

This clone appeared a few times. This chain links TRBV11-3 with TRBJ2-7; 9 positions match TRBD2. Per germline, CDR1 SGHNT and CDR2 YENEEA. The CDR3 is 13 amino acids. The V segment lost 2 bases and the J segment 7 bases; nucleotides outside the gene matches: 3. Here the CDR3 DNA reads TGTGCCAGCAGCTTAAACCTAGCGGGAGAGCAGTACTTC. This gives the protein CASSLNLAGEQYF.

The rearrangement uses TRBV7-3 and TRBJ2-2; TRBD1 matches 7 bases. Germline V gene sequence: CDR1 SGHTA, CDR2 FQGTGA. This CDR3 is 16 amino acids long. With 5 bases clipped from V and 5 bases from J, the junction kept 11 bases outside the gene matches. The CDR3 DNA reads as TGTGCCAGCAGCGCCAACCAGGGGGTGGGGACCGGGGAGCTGTTTTTT. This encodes CASSANQGVGTGELFF.

The CDR3 bases are TGTGCCACCAGTGATTTGCCTAGTAAGACCCCAAGCTCCTACAATGAGCAGTTCTTC. Amino acids: CATSDLPSKTPSSYNEQFF. The V gene is TRBV24-1, the J gene TRBJ2-1, with unresolved D. From germline, CDR1 is KGHDR and CDR2 SFDVKD. V was trimmed by 0 bases and J by 0 bases, leaving 17 bases between them. The CDR3 has 19 residues.

Here the CDR3 DNA reads TGTGCCAGCAGCTGGCTAGCGGGCTCCTACAATGAGCAGTTCTTC. Its protein product is CASSWLAGSYNEQFF. This rearrangement joins TRBV7-3 to TRBJ2-1; 8 nucleotides align to TRBD2. The germline CDR1 and CDR2 sequences are SGHTA and FQGTGA. The V segment lost 4 bases and the J segment 0 bases; nucleotides outside the gene matches: 2. The CDR3 length is 15 residues.

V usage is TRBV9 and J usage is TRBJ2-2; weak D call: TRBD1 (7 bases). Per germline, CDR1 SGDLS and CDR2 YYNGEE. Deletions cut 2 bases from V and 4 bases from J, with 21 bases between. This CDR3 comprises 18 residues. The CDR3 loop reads CASSVQGGALRGTGELFF. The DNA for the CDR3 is TGTGCCAGCAGCGTCCAGGGGGGAGCCCTCAGGGGCACCGGGGAGCTGTTTTTT.

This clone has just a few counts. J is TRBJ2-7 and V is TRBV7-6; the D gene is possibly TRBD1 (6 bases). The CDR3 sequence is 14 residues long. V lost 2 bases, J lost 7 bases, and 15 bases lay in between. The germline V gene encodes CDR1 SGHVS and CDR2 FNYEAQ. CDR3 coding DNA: TGTGCCAGCAGCTTAATTAGTGAGACAGGAGAGCAGTACTTC. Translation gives CASSLISETGEQYF.

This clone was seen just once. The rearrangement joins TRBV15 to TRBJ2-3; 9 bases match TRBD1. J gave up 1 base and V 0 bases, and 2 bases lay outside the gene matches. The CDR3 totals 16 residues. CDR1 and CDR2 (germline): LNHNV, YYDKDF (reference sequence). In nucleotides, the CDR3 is TGTGCCACCAGCAGAGAAAGGACAGGGGGCACAGATACGCAGTATTTT. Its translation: CATSRERTGGTDTQYF.

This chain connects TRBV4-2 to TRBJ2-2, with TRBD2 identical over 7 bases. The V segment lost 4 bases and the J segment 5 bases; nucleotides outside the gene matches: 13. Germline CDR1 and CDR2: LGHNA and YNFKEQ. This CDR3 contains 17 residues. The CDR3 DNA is TGTGCCAGCAGCCGGGAGGGATACCAGGGCGATACCGGGGAGCTGTTTTTT. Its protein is CASSREGYQGDTGELFF.

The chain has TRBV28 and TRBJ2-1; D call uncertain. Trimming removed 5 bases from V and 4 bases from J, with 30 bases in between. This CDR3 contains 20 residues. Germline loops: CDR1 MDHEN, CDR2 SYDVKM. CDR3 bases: TGTGCCAGCAGTCCTATAAGTTCCCCATCAGCCTGGAGCCTTTACAATGAGCAGTTCTTC. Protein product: CASSPISSPSAWSLYNEQFF.

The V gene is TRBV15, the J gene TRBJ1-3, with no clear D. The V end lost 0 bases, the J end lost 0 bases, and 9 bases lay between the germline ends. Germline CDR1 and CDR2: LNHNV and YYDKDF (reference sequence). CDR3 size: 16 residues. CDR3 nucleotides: TGTGCCACCAGCAGAGATCCCTTGAGCTCTGGAAACACCATATATTTT. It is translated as CATSRDPLSSGNTIYF.

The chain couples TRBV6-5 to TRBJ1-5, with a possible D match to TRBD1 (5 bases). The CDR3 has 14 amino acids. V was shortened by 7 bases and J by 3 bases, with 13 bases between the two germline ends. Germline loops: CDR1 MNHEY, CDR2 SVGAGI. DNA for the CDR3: TGTGCCAGCACCATTACGGGGGTCAATCAGCCCCAGCATTTT. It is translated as CASTITGVNQPQHF.

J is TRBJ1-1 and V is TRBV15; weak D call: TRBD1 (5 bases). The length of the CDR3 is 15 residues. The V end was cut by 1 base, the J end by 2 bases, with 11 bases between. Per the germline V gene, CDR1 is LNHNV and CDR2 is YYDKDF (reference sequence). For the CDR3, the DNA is TGTGCCACCAGCAGAGGTGGGGGTACTAACACTGAAGCTTTCTTT. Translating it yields CATSRGGGTNTEAFF.

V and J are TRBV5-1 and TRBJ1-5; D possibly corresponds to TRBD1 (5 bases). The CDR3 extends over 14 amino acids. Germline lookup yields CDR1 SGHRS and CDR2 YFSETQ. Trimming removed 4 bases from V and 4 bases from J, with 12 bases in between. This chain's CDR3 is CASSPGLTNQPQHF. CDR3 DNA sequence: TGCGCCAGCAGCCCGGGACTGACGAATCAGCCCCAGCATTTT.

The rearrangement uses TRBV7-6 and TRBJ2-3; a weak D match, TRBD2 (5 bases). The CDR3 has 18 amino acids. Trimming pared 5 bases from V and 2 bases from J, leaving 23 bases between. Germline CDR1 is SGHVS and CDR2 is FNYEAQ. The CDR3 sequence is CASSPSSGGGVITDTQYF. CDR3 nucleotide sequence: TGTGCCAGCAGCCCTAGCTCCGGTGGTGGGGTTATCACAGATACGCAGTATTTT.